This T cell receptor beta chain comes out of a study of T cells in Graves' hyperthyroidism and ophthalmopathy. Study summary: Peripheral blood was obtained at initial diagnosis, preceding any treatment. Overall study results and limits: The model identified upcoming ophthalmopathy a median 6.5 months ahead of onset.

The length of the CDR3 is 15 residues. With 1 base removed from V and 4 bases from J, the gap between germline ends came to 13 bases. A word on this clonotype: What it binds is unknown.

The CDR3 regions of TCR beta were amplified from RNA transcripts. The HTBI primer set served for first-round RT-PCR of the TCR CDR3. TCRdb recomputed calls from the multiplex PCR reads with MiXCR, one row per CDR3 protein. The profile covers about 610,000 distinct CDR3 sequences, with roughly 16% appearing a single time and 3% to 4% taken by the ten largest. Individuals with ophthalmopathy presented a Clinical Activity Score of at least 3, a NOSPECS grade of at least 4 and a duration under 3 months. Each 10 ml fresh peripheral blood draw supplied the PBMCs. The TCR originated in a woman in her thirties or forties with Graves' ophthalmopathy. V and J are TRBV12-3 or TRBV12-4 and TRBJ1-2, with a tentative D call TRBD1 (5 bases). Sequenced: blood. The CDR3 nucleotides read TGTGCCAGCAGTTTAGGATTGGGGCAGACCTATGGCTACACCTTC. Its translation is CASSLGLGQTYGYTF.